The source of this T cell receptor beta chain is a study of Ad26.COV2.S vaccination and SARS-CoV-2 variants. About the research overall: Each vaccinee took Ad26.COV2.S intramuscularly, once or twice 56 days apart.

Findings and caveats of the study: Recipients given vaccine exceeded placebo recipients in spike-specific TCR breadth.

Generated by immunoSEQ multiplex PCR, the TCRdb table keeps only in-frame clones and is missing some. The sample lists 400,000 or so clones, about nine tenths seen once, with roughly 3.5% in the top ten. Sample treatment: roughly 20 received Ad26.COV2.S at low or high dose, single or two shots; 5 received placebo; per-sample allocation not given. On day 63 after the first injection, vaccine and placebo recipients gave samples. In Boston, the donor was an adult between 18-55 years of age. The length of the CDR3 is 16 residues. Trimming at V came to 6 bases and at J to 8 bases, leaving 10 bases not matched to a gene. CDR1 and CDR2 (germline): LGHDT, YNNKEL (reference sequence). With respect to this clone: Antigen specificity is unknown.

The chain has TRBV3-1 (or the pseudogene TRBV3-2) and TRBJ2-1; 13 bases line up with TRBD2. The sample here was peripheral blood, taken in a trial of Ad26.COV2.S vaccine versus placebo. The receptor comes from a person between 18 and 59 years old who received the Ad26.COV2.S COVID-19 vaccine or a placebo. The CDR3 bases are TGTGCCAGCAGGGAACCCACTAGCGGGGGGGCCTATGAGCAGTTCTTC. It is translated as CASREPTSGGAYEQFF.